This T cell receptor (beta chain) was observed in a study of technical replicates of blood from a few donors. Assay used: immunoSEQ multiplex PCR; TCRdb lists only in-frame clones, some missing. This table holds tens of thousands of clones, about 91% found once. The CDR3 length is 14 residues. Per germline, CDR1 LNHDA and CDR2 SQIVND (reference sequence). Trimming took off 1 base at V and 6 bases at J, with 12 bases between the two ends. This clone was detected once. The receptor was derived from a human donor in good health. The chain is built from TRBV19 and TRBJ1-2; TRBD1 might be the D (6 bases). Sample: T cells isolated from PBMCs. CDR3 protein: CASSIVRGTDGYTF. The DNA for the CDR3 is TGTGCCAGTAGTATAGTGAGGGGGACGGATGGCTACACCTTC.